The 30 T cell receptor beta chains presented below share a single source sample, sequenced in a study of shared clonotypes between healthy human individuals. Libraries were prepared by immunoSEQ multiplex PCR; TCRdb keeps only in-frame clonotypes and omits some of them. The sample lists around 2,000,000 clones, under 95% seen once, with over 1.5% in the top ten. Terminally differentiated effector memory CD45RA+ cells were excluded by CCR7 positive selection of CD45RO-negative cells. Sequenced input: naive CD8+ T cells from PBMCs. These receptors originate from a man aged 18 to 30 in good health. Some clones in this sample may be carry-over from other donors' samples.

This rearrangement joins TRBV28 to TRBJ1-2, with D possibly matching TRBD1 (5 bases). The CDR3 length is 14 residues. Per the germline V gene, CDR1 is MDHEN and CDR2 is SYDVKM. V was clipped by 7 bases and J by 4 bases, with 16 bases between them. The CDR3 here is CASTPLGERYGYTF. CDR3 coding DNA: TGTGCCAGCACTCCTTTGGGGGAGCGCTATGGCTACACCTTC.

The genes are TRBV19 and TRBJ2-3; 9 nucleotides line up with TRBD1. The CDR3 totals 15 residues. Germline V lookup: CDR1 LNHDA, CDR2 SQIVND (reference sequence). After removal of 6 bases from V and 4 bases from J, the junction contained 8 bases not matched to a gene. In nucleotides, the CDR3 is TGTGCCAGTAGCGCGCGGGACAGGGATGCAGATACGCAGTATTTT. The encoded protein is CASSARDRDADTQYF.

CDR3 residues: CASSQQRPGDSGNTIYF. In DNA, the CDR3 is TGCGCCAGCAGCCAACAGAGGCCAGGGGACTCTGGAAACACCATATATTTT. The V call is TRBV4-1, the J call TRBJ1-3; possibly TRBD1 for D (6 bases). CDR1 is MGHRA, CDR2 YSYEKL, per germline. CDR3 length equals 17 residues. V was shortened by 2 bases and J by 0 bases, with 14 bases between the two germline ends.

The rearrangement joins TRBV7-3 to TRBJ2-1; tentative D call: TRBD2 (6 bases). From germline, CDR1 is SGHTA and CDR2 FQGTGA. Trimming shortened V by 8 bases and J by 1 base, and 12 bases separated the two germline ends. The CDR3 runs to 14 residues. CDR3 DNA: TGTGCCAGCGAAGCGGGTGGGTCCTACAATGAGCAGTTCTTC. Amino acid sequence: CASEAGGSYNEQFF. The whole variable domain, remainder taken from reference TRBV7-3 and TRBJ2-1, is GAGVSQTPSNKVTEKGKYVELRCDPISGHTALYWYRQSLGQGPEFLIYFQGTGAADDSGLPNDRFFAVRPEGSVSTLKIQRTERGDSAVYLCASEAGGSYNEQFFGPGTRLTVL.

CDR3: CASSLYRLSTDTQYF. Here the CDR3 DNA reads TGTGCCAGCAGTTTATATCGGCTCTCCACAGATACGCAGTATTTT. The gene calls are TRBV27 and TRBJ2-3; no firm D call. The CDR3 has 15 residues. Trimming pared 1 base from V and 2 bases from J, leaving 10 bases between. Per germline, CDR1 MNHEY and CDR2 SMNVEV (reference sequence).

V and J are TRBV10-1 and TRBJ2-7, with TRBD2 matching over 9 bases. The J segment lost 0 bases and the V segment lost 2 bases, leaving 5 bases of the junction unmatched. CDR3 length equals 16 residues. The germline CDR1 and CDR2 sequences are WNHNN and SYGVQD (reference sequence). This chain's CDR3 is CASSEVASGDSYEQYF. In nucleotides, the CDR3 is TGCGCCAGCAGTGAGGTTGCTAGCGGGGACTCCTACGAGCAGTACTTC.

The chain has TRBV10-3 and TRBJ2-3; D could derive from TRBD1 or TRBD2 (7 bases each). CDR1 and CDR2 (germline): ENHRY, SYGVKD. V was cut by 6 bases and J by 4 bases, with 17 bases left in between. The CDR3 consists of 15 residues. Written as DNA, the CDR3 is TGTGCCATCAGGGGAGGGGGCCTCCAGCCAGATACGCAGTATTTT. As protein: CAIRGGGLQPDTQYF.

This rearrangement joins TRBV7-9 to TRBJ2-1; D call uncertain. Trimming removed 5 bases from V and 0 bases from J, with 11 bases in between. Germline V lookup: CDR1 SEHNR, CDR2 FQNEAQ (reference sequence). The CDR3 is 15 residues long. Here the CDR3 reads CASSPYPTSYNEQFF. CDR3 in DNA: TGTGCCAGCAGCCCCTACCCCACCTCCTACAATGAGCAGTTCTTC.

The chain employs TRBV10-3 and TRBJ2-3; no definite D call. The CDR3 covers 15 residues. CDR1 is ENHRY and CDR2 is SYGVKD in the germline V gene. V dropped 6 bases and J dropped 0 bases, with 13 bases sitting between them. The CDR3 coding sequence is TGTGCCATCAGGGCGGCATCCTCTAGCACAGATACGCAGTATTTT. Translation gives CAIRAASSSTDTQYF.

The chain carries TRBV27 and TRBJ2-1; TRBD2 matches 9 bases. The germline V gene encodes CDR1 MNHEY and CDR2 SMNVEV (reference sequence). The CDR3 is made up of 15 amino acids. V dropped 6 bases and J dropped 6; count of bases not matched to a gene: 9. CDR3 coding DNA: TGTGCCAGCAGGTTAAGGCTAGCGGGATTCAATGAGCAGTTCTTC. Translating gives CASRLRLAGFNEQFF.

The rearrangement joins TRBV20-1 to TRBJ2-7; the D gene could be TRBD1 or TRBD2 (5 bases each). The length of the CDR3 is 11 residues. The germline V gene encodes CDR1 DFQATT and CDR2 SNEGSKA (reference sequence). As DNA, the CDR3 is TGCAGCCACCGGGACGGCTACGAGCAGTACTTC. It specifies CSHRDGYEQYF.

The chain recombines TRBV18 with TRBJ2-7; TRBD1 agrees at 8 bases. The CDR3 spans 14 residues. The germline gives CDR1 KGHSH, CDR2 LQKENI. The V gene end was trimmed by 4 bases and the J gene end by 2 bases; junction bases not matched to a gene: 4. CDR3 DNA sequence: TGTGCCAGCTCACACCGGGACAGGCCCTACGAGCAGTACTTC. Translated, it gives CASSHRDRPYEQYF.

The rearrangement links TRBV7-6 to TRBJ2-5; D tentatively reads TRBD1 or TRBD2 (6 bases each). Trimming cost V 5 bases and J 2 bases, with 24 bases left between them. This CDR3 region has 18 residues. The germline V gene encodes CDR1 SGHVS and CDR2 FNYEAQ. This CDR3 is CASSRESPLQGLQETQYF. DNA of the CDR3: TGTGCCAGCAGCCGAGAATCGCCTCTACAGGGACTGCAAGAGACCCAGTACTTC.

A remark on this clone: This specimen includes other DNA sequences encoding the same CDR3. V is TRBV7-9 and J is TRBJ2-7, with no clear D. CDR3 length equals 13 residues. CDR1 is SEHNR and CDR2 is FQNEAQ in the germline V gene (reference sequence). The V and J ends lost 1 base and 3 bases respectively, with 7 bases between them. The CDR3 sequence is CASSLELGYEQYF. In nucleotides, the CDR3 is TGTGCCAGCAGCTTAGAGTTGGGCTACGAGCAGTACTTC.

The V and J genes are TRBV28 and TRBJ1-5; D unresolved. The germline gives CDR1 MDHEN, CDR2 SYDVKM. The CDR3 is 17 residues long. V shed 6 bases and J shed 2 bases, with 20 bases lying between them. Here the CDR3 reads CASSSPAGIRGNQPQHF. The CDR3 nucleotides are TGTGCCAGCAGCTCCCCCGCGGGGATTAGGGGCAATCAGCCCCAGCATTTT.

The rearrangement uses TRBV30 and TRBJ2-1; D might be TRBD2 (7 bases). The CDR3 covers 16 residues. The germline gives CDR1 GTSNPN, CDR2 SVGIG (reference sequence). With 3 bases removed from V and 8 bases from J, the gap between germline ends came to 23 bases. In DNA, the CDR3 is TGTGCCTGGAGCGCCCAGGGGCGGCGGGAGTCGGATGAGCAGTTCTTC. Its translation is CAWSAQGRRESDEQFF.

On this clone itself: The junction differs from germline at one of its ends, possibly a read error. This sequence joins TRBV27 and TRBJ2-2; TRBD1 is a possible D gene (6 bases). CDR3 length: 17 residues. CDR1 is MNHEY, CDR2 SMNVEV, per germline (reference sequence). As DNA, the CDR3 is TGTGCCAGCAGCTTATTGGTCGGGCAGGGGTCCACCGGGGAGCTGTTTTTT. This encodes CASSLLVGQGSTGELFF.

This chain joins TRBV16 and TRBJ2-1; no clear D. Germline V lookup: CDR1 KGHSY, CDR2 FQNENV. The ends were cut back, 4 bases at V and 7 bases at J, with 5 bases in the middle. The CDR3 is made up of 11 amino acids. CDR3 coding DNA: TGTGCCAGCAGCCCGATAAATGAGCAGTTCTTC. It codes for CASSPINEQFF.

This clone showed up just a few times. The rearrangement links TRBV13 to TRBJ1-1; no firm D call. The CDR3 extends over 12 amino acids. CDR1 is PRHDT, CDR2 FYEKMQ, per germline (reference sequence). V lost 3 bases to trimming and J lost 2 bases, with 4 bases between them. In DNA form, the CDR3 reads TGTGCCAGCAGCTTTGAAAACACTGAAGCTTTCTTT. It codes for CASSFENTEAFF.

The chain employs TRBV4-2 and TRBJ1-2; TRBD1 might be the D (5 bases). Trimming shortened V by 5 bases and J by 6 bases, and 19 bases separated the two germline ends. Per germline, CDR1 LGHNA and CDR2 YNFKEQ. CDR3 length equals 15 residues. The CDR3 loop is CASSFTVGVGDGYTF. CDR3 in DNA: TGTGCCAGCAGCTTCACAGTGGGTGTGGGGGATGGCTACACCTTC.

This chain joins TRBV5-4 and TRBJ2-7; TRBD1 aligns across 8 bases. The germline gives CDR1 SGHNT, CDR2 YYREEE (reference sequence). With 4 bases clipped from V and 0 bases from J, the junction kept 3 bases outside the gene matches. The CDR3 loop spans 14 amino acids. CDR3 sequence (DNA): TGTGCCAGCAGCAAGGGACAGGCCTCCTACGAGCAGTACTTC. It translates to CASSKGQASYEQYF. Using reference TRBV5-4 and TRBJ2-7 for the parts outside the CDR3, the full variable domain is ETGVTQSPTHLIKTRGQQVTLRCSSQSGHNTVSWYQQALGQGPQFIFQYYREEENGRGNFPPRFSGLQFPNYSSELNVNALELDDSALYLCASSKGQASYEQYFGPGTRLTVT.

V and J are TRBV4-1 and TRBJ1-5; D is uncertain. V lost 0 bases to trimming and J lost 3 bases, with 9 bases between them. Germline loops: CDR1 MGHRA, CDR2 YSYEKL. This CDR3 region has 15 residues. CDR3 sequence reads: CASSQDRLINQPQHF. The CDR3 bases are TGCGCCAGCAGCCAAGATCGGCTGATCAATCAGCCCCAGCATTTT.

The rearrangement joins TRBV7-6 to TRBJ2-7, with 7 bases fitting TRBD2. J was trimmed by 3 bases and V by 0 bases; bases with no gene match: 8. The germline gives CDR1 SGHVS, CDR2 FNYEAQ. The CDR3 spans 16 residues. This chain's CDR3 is CASSLAAGVPLYEQYF. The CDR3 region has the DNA TGTGCCAGCAGCTTAGCCGCGGGAGTCCCCCTCTACGAGCAGTACTTC. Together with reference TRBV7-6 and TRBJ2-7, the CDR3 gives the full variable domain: GAGVSQSPRYKVTKRGQDVALRCDPISGHVSLYWYRQALGQGPEFLTYFNYEAQQDKSGLPNDRFSAERPEGSISTLTIQRTEQRDSAMYRCASSLAAGVPLYEQYFGPGTRLTVT.

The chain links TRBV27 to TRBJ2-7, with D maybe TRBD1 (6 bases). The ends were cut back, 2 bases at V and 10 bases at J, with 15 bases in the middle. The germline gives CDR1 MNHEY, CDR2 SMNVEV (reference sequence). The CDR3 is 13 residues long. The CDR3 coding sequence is TGTGCCAGCAGTTTAGGGAACAGGGCCAGCCAGTACTTC. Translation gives CASSLGNRASQYF.

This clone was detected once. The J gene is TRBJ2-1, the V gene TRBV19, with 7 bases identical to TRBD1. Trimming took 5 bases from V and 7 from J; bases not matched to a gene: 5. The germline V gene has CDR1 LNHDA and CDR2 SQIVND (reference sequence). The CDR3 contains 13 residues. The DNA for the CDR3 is TGTGCCAGTAGTGCGACAGGGTGGAATGAGCAGTTCTTC. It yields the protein CASSATGWNEQFF.

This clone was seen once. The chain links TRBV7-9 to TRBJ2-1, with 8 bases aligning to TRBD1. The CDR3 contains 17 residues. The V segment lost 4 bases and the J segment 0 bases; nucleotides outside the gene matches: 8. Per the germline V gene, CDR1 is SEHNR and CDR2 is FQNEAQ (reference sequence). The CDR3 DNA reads TGTGCCAGCAGCTCCAACCAGGGGGCCACCTCCTACAATGAGCAGTTCTTC. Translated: CASSSNQGATSYNEQFF.

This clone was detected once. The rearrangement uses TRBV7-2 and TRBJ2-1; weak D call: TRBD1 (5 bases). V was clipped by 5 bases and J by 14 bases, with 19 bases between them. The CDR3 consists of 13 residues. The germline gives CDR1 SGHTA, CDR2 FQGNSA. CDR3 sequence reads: CASSPQGLPDEFF. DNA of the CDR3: TGTGCCAGCAGCCCTCAGGGCCTACCCGATGAGTTCTTC.

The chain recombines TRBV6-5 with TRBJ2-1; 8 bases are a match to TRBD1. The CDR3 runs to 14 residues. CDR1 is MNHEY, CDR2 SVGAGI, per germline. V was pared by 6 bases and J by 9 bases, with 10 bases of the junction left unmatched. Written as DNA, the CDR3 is TGTGCCAGCAGCCCACACGGACAGGGTGGTGAGCAGTTCTTC. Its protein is CASSPHGQGGEQFF.

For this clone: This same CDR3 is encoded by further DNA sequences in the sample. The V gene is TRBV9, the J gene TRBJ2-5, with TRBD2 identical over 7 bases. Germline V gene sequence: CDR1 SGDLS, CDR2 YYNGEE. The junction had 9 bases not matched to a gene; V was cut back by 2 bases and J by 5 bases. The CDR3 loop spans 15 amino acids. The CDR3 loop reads CASSVPTGGGETQYF. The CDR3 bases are TGTGCCAGCAGCGTCCCTACTGGGGGAGGGGAGACCCAGTACTTC.

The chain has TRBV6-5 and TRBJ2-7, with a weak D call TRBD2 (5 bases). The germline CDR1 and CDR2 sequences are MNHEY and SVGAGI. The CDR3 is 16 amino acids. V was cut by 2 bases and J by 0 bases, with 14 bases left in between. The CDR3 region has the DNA TGTGCCAGCAGTTACCACGCGGGCGCTAGCTCCTACGAGCAGTACTTC. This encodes CASSYHAGASSYEQYF.